This T cell receptor beta chain was found in a study of CD8+ T cells in alopecia areata. Once RNA had been extracted, it was reverse transcribed into cDNA to act as the sequencing template. Libraries were prepared by immunoSEQ multiplex PCR; TCRdb keeps only in-frame clonotypes and omits some of them. The data contain 90,000 to 100,000 clones, 35% to 45% of them singletons. Samples from alopecia areata patients were lesional scalp punch biopsies and peripheral blood. With 0 bases removed from V and 3 bases from J, the gap between germline ends came to 6 bases. Per germline, CDR1 SGDLS and CDR2 YYNGEE. The CDR3 is 13 amino acids. A remark on this clone: Its matching antigen is unknown.

Study results and limitations: Clonality was higher in lesional than normal scalp, especially in alopecia totalis/universalis.

The TCR sequence derives from a human donor with alopecia areata. The sample consisted of CD4+ T cells sorted from blood. The chain uses TRBV9 and TRBJ1-1; D ambiguous. Here the CDR3 reads CASSVVRDTEAFF. As DNA, the CDR3 is TGTGCCAGCAGCGTAGTCCGTGACACTGAAGCTTTCTTT.